The 26 T cell receptor beta chains below all came from one sample that was sequenced in a study of blood T cells in healthy people across ages. Primed by a sample-barcoded 5' primer and a J-beta primer mix, a second PCR proceeded for roughly 6 to 12 cycles. TCRdb independently ran MiXCR on the 5' RACE reads; one entry per CDR3 protein. The sample lists about 970,000 distinct CDR3 sequences, 51% occurring once. The sequencing sample was made of blood. Every receptor here comes from a woman aged 55-69 years in good health.

The chain joins TRBV12-3 or TRBV12-4 to TRBJ2-3; TRBD1 matches at 11 bases. V lost 6 bases and J lost 4; bases outside the gene matches: 12. CDR3 length: 17 residues. CDR3 DNA sequence: TGTGCCAGCAGCGCATCTCCGGGACAGGGGGGCCCAGATACGCAGTATTTT. It is translated as CASSASPGQGGPDTQYF.

This rearrangement joins TRBV7-8 to TRBJ2-1, with 8 nucleotides matching TRBD2. CDR3 size: 17 residues. J was trimmed by 2 bases and V by 1 base; bases with no gene match: 7. Germline assignment: CDR1 SGHVS and CDR2 FQNEAQ. The CDR3 nucleotides read TGTGCCAGCAGCTTAGACGGGAGGGCCTCGGCCTACAATGAGCAGTTCTTC. It yields the protein CASSLDGRASAYNEQFF. Full variable domain (outside the CDR3, taken from reference TRBV7-8 and TRBJ2-1): GAGVSQSPRYKVAKRGQDVALRCDPISGHVSLFWYQQALGQGPEFLTYFQNEAQLDKSGLPSDRFFAERPEGSVSTLKIQRTQQEDSAVYLCASSLDGRASAYNEQFFGPGTRLTVL.

This chain links TRBV20-1 with TRBJ2-5; TRBD2 matches 15 bases. The CDR3 is 17 amino acids. V shed 6 bases, J shed 0 bases, and the junction held 8 bases outside the gene matches. Germline CDR1 is DFQATT and CDR2 is SNEGSKA (reference sequence). The CDR3 region has the DNA TGCAGTGCGAGGACTAGCGGGAGGGCCCTATACCAAGAGACCCAGTACTTC. It specifies CSARTSGRALYQETQYF.

J is TRBJ1-2 and V is TRBV5-7, with D unresolved. TRBV5-7 is assigned to the ORF class and has an uncertain function. The CDR3 length is 15 residues. V dropped 7 bases and J dropped 7 bases, with 23 bases sitting between them. The CDR3 DNA reads TGTGCCAGCTTAACAGCCGCCCATCTATGCGGTGGCTACACCTTC. The encoded protein is CASLTAAHLCGGYTF.

In this sample, this clonotype turned up a few times. The chain combines TRBV29-1 with TRBJ2-7; D gene ambiguous. Germline V gives CDR1 SQVTM, CDR2 ANQGSEA. The CDR3 runs to 11 residues. Trimming shortened V by 5 bases and J by 4 bases, and 9 bases separated the two germline ends. Written as DNA, the CDR3 is TGCAGCGTTTCCCTGGAATACGAGCAGTACTTC. Translated: CSVSLEYEQYF.

This clonotype was found a few times. The chain has TRBV18 and TRBJ2-7; 9 bases are a match to TRBD1. Trimming at V came to 3 bases and at J to 2 bases, leaving 5 bases not matched to a gene. The CDR3 totals 15 residues. CDR1 and CDR2 (germline): KGHSH, LQKENI. The CDR3 sequence: CASSPMGTGTYEQYF. The CDR3 coding sequence is TGTGCCAGCTCACCTATGGGGACAGGGACCTACGAGCAGTACTTC.

V gene TRBV2 combines with J gene TRBJ2-5; D is ambiguous. Trimming removed 6 bases at V and 1 base at J, with 12 bases between. Germline CDR1 is SNHLY and CDR2 is FYNNEI. The CDR3 is 14 amino acids. In nucleotides, the CDR3 is TGTGCCAGCAGCCCACAGAAGCCCCAAGAGACCCAGTACTTC. Translation: CASSPQKPQETQYF.

Comments on this clonotype: Compared with germline, one end of the junction differs, possibly owing to a read error. The chain is built from TRBV29-1 and TRBJ2-4; D tentatively reads TRBD1 or TRBD2 (5 bases each). Matching the DNA end better, TRBJ2-7 makes the J call doubtful. The CDR3 length is 14 residues. Germline V gene sequence: CDR1 SQVTM, CDR2 ANQGSEA. CDR3 region: CNVELNGDPYEQYF. The CDR3 nucleotides are TGCAACGTTGAGCTGAATGGGGACCCCTACGAGCAGTACTTC.

In its sample, this clonotype was seen a few times. DNA of the CDR3: TGTGCCATCGGGCGAATGGGGACAGGGGGTTTCGGGGAGACCCAGTACTTC. Amino acid sequence: CAIGRMGTGGFGETQYF. The rearrangement links TRBV10-3 to TRBJ2-5, with 11 bases identical to TRBD1. This CDR3 spans 17 amino acids. V shed 8 bases and J 5 bases; nucleotides not matched to a gene: 16. Germline CDR1 and CDR2: ENHRY and SYGVKD.

The chain combines TRBV20-1 with TRBJ2-5; D is unclear. The DNA matches TRBJ2-7 better at its end, which makes the J call doubtful. CDR3 length: 13 amino acids. CDR1 is DFQATT, CDR2 SNEGSKA, per germline (reference sequence). This CDR3 is CSANVSPKYEQYF. The CDR3 coding sequence is TGCAGTGCTAACGTGTCCCCAAAATACGAGCAGTACTTC.

The V gene is TRBV20-1, the J gene TRBJ2-7, with a tentative D call TRBD1 (6 bases). This CDR3 region has 13 residues. V was shortened by 3 bases and J by 3 bases, with 12 bases between the two germline ends. The germline CDR1 and CDR2 sequences are DFQATT and SNEGSKA (reference sequence). The CDR3 nucleotides read TGCAGTGCTAGGCTAACAGGGAACTACGAGCAGTACTTC. Translated, it gives CSARLTGNYEQYF.

The chain recombines TRBV7-2 with TRBJ2-5; D gene uncertain. The CDR3 is made up of 16 amino acids. Germline V lookup: CDR1 SGHTA, CDR2 FQGNSA. Trimming shortened V by 2 bases and J by 1 base, and 14 bases separated the two germline ends. This CDR3 is CASSLIVSPSQETQYF. The CDR3 DNA sequence: TGTGCCAGCAGCTTAATAGTTAGCCCAAGCCAAGAGACCCAGTACTTC.

CDR3 sequence (DNA): TGTGCCATCAGTGATTTAGCCCCAGATACGCAGTATTTT. This codes for CAISDLAPDTQYF. J is TRBJ2-3 and V is TRBV10-3; D uncertain. Germline CDR1 and CDR2: ENHRY and SYGVKD. V lost 3 bases and J lost 4, with 8 bases in between. This CDR3 has 13 residues.

This clonotype was seen only a few times. The V gene is TRBV12-3 or TRBV12-4, the J gene TRBJ1-2, with D maybe TRBD1 (5 bases). CDR3 length equals 12 residues. Trimming left V 5 bases short and J 8 bases short, with 12 bases between. CDR3 in amino acids: CASSRDVRGYTF. CDR3 DNA sequence: TGTGCCAGCAGTAGGGACGTTCGGGGCTACACCTTC.

The V and J genes are TRBV6-5 and TRBJ2-2, with 7 bases identical to TRBD2. Germline V gene sequence: CDR1 MNHEY, CDR2 SVGAGI. Trimming cost V 7 bases and J 5 bases; bases outside gene matches: 10. This CDR3 spans 15 amino acids. The CDR3 loop is CASTAFGGGTGELFF. The CDR3 DNA sequence: TGTGCCAGCACCGCTTTCGGGGGAGGGACCGGGGAGCTGTTTTTT.

This clonotype was seen once. The J gene is TRBJ1-1, the V gene TRBV3-1; 7 bases agree with TRBD1. Germline-derived CDR1 and CDR2 are LGHDT and YNNKEL (reference sequence). J lost 3 bases, V lost 0 bases, and 10 bases had no gene match. This CDR3 contains 17 residues. The CDR3 spells CASSQDQKLDRHTEAFF. In nucleotides, the CDR3 is TGTGCCAGCAGCCAAGATCAAAAATTGGACAGGCACACTGAAGCTTTCTTT.

This chain joins TRBV7-9 and TRBJ1-5; D remains unclear. The germline V gene encodes CDR1 SEHNR and CDR2 FQNEAQ (reference sequence). V was trimmed by 3 bases and J by 5 bases, leaving 11 bases between them. The CDR3 contains 14 residues. The CDR3 bases are TGTGCCAGCAGCTTGGACGGCCCCTATCAGCCCCAGCATTTT. Protein: CASSLDGPYQPQHF. The full variable domain, its missing parts supplied by reference TRBV7-9 and TRBJ1-5, is DTGVSQNPRHKITKRGQNVTFRCDPISEHNRLYWYRQTLGQGPEFLTYFQNEAQLEKSRLLSDRFSAERPKGSFSTLEIQRTEQGDSAMYLCASSLDGPYQPQHFGDGTRLSIL.

In DNA, the CDR3 is TGTGCCAGCAGCCCAACCCCCCCGACAGGGCTGGAGTTCTTC. It yields the protein CASSPTPPTGLEFF. The rearrangement uses TRBV7-2 and TRBJ2-1; 7 positions agree with TRBD1. The length of the CDR3 is 14 residues. Germline V CDR1 and CDR2: SGHTA, FQGNSA. After removal of 5 bases from V and 14 bases from J, the junction contained 15 bases not matched to a gene.

The CDR3 DNA is TGTGCCATCAGTGAGACTTCCGGGACTAGCGGAGCCGGGAATGAGCAGTTCTTC. Translated, it gives CAISETSGTSGAGNEQFF. The chain uses TRBV10-3 and TRBJ2-1, with TRBD2 matching 11 bases. The germline V gene encodes CDR1 ENHRY and CDR2 SYGVKD. The CDR3 is 18 residues long. The ends lost 2 bases at V and 7 bases at J; junction bases unmatched: 13.

This clonotype came up a few times. V gene TRBV7-3 combines with J gene TRBJ2-7; 9 bases map to TRBD2. CDR3 length equals 15 residues. J lost 5 bases, V lost 1 base, and 6 bases had no gene match. Germline lookup yields CDR1 SGHTA and CDR2 FQGTGA. The chain's CDR3 is CASSLMGLASDEQYF. The CDR3 region has the DNA TGTGCCAGCAGCTTAATGGGACTAGCATCCGACGAGCAGTACTTC.

This sequence joins TRBV27 and TRBJ2-5; 7 nucleotides align to TRBD2. CDR1 MNHEY and CDR2 SMNVEV come from the germline V gene (reference sequence). The CDR3 extends over 15 amino acids. Unmatched junction bases numbered 10, after V lost 3 bases and J lost 6 bases. CDR3 loop: CASSFDSGVSKTQYF. The CDR3 DNA reads TGTGCCAGCAGTTTTGACAGCGGGGTGTCGAAGACCCAGTACTTC.

This chain connects TRBV5-1 to TRBJ1-1; D is undetermined. The germline CDR1 and CDR2 sequences are SGHRS and YFSETQ. The CDR3 contains 15 residues. The V and J ends lost 1 base and 7 bases respectively, with 17 bases between them. The CDR3 here is CASSLIPLEAVEAFF. The CDR3, as DNA: TGCGCCAGCAGCTTGATCCCCCTGGAGGCGGTTGAAGCTTTCTTT.

This chain uses TRBV12-3 or TRBV12-4 with TRBJ2-7, with D perhaps TRBD2 (6 bases). The germline V and J ends were trimmed by 6 bases and 1 base, with 13 bases remaining between them. The CDR3 has 14 residues. CDR3 in amino acids: CASRLGGTSYEQYF. In nucleotides, the CDR3 is TGTGCCAGCAGGCTCGGCGGGACTTCCTACGAGCAGTACTTC.

This rearrangement joins TRBV23-1 to TRBJ2-2; either TRBD1 or TRBD2 may supply D (6 bases each). TRBV23-1 has ORF status, its function being uncertain. The CDR3 consists of 16 residues. Trimming cost V 4 bases and J 4 bases, with 16 bases left between them. In DNA form, the CDR3 reads TGCGCCAGCAGTCCCCAAGCAGGGGACTGCACCGGGGAGCTGTTTTTT. Its protein product is CASSPQAGDCTGELFF.

V gene TRBV20-1 combines with J gene TRBJ1-4, with D maybe TRBD1 (5 bases). Trimming left V 3 bases short and J 6 bases short, with 11 bases between. The CDR3 totals 13 residues. From germline, CDR1 is DFQATT and CDR2 SNEGSKA (reference sequence). CDR3: CSASAGPYEKLFF. The CDR3 DNA sequence: TGCAGTGCTAGTGCAGGGCCGTATGAAAAACTGTTTTTT.

The rearrangement joins TRBV4-1 to TRBJ2-1, with D perhaps matching TRBD2 (6 bases). Germline assignment: CDR1 MGHRA and CDR2 YSYEKL. The CDR3 has 16 residues. V was clipped by 1 base and J by 1 base, with 11 bases between them. The CDR3 loop reads CASSQVFGGSYNEQFF. The DNA of the CDR3 is TGCGCCAGCAGCCAAGTTTTTGGGGGGTCCTACAATGAGCAGTTCTTC.